The 2 T cell receptor beta chains in this list originate from one sample, sequenced in a study of blood T cell repertoires in COVID-19. Produced via immunoSEQ multiplex PCR; TCRdb's table is partial and in-frame only. The repertoire holds 90,000 to 120,000 clones, with around 90% as singletons. The sequenced material came from peripheral blood. The receptors stem from a woman aged 60-75 years with acute or convalescent COVID-19.

The gene calls are TRBV30 and TRBJ2-2; the match to TRBD2 covers 7 bases. CDR3 size: 14 residues. Germline loops: CDR1 GTSNPN, CDR2 SVGIG (reference sequence). Germline trimming cut 0 bases from V and 5 bases from J; bases unmatched to any gene: 3. The CDR3 spells CAWSVSGATGELFF. CDR3 in DNA: TGTGCCTGGAGTGTAAGCGGGGCTACCGGGGAGCTGTTTTTT.

This sequence joins TRBV27 and TRBJ1-2; possible D gene TRBD1, 5 bases. Germline CDR1 is MNHEY and CDR2 is SMNVEV (reference sequence). The CDR3 length is 15 residues. The V and J ends lost 8 bases and 0 bases respectively, with 16 bases between them. The CDR3 DNA sequence: TGTGCCAGCCGTAATCAGGGAATCCCTAACTATGGCTACACCTTC. It translates to CASRNQGIPNYGYTF.